This T cell receptor beta chain was sequenced in a study of regulatory T cells in long-lasting Graves disease. Germline CDR1 reads SGHRS; CDR2 reads YFSETQ. This CDR3 has 15 residues. The V and J ends lost 4 bases and 3 bases, in that order; junction bases with no gene match: 8. CDR3 regions were amplified by Arm-PCR using iRepertoire HTBI primers to build TCR beta libraries. TCRdb called the multiplex PCR reads again in MiXCR, with one record for every CDR3 protein. The data show about 520,000 distinct CDR3 sequences, with 12% seen just once and about 8.9% held by the top ten. Time point meaning: newly diagnosed GD, antithyroid drugs for less than 3 months. Extracted PBMC RNA gave rise to the TCR library. This clonotype was found many times. The antigen remains unidentified. Study observations and caveats: What was studied was peripheral blood only, and not thyroid tissue.

This sample also appeared in a second study, on T cells in Graves' hyperthyroidism and ophthalmopathy. That paper states: Graves' hyperthyroidism showing no ophthalmopathy progression within 18 months was considered stable. Most thyroid clonotypes expanded above 0.001 appeared in blood too. Progression to ophthalmopathy was predicted a median of about six months early.

The gene calls are TRBV5-1 and TRBJ2-7; 9 bases line up with TRBD1. The sample was peripheral blood mononuclear cells (PBMCs), taken at new diagnosis, from a patient treated with antithyroid drugs. The receptor comes from a young woman with Graves disease. The DNA for the CDR3 is TGCGCCAGCAGCACACTACCGGGACAGGGCTACGAGCAGTACTTC. As protein: CASSTLPGQGYEQYF.